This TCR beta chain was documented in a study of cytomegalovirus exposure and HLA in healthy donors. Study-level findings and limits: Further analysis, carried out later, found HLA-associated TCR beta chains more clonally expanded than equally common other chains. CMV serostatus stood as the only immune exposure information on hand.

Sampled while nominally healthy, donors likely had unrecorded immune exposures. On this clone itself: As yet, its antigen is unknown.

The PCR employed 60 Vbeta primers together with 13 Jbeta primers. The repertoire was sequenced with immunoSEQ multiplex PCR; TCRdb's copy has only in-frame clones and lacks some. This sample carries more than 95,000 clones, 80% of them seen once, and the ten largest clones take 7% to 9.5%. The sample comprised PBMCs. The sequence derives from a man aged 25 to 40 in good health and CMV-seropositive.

The CDR3 sequence is CASSPAPAVFTDTQYF. The CDR3 region has the DNA TGTGCCAGCTCACCAGCACCAGCGGTGTTCACAGATACGCAGTATTTT. The rearrangement joins TRBV18 to TRBJ2-3; D is perhaps TRBD2 (5 bases). The CDR3 is 16 residues long. V shed 2 bases and J shed 2 bases, with 14 bases lying between them. The germline V gene encodes CDR1 KGHSH and CDR2 LQKENI.